This TCR beta chain was identified during a study of T cells in tuberculosis. No alpha-beta pairing information exists for these sequences. Libraries were prepared by immunoSEQ multiplex PCR; TCRdb keeps only in-frame clonotypes and omits some of them. The repertoire holds approximately 88,000 clones, with roughly 93% as singletons. After thawing and overnight rest, PBMC were stained with GMM-loaded CD1B tetramer, viability dye and anti-CD3 for sorting. The lipid loaded on the CD1B tetramers was C32 glucose monomycolate from Rhodococcus equi. Before cryopreservation, the sorted PBMC lost their CD14-expressing monocytes. Each donor contributed some 100,000 sorted tetramer-negative cells. Study-level findings and limits: Low-affinity CD1B-GMM tetramer-binding T cells may have been missed.

The CDR3 spans 13 residues. V dropped 6 bases and J dropped 5 bases, with 14 bases sitting between them. The germline gives CDR1 SGHRS, CDR2 YFSETQ. The V and J genes are TRBV5-1 and TRBJ1-2, with a tentative D call TRBD1 (6 bases). The sequenced material came from CD1b-GMM tetramer-negative cells sorted from PBMCs. This receptor was identified in an adult woman with latent tuberculosis. The CDR3 nucleotides are TGCGCCAGCACCCAGGGAACAGGGTATGGCTACACCTTC. Amino acid sequence: CASTQGTGYGYTF.